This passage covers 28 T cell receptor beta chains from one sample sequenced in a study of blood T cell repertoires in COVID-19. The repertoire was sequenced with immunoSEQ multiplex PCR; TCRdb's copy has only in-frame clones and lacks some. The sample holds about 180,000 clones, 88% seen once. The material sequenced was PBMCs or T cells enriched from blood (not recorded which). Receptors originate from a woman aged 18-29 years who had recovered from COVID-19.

The DNA of the CDR3 is TGTGCCAGCAGAGTGCGGGGCACAGATACGCAGTATTTT. Its translation is CASRVRGTDTQYF. The chain couples TRBV6-5 to TRBJ2-3; D is possibly TRBD2 (5 bases). Germline assignment: CDR1 MNHEY and CDR2 SVGAGI. This CDR3 is built from 13 residues. V lost 6 bases and J 1 base, leaving 8 bases between the germline ends.

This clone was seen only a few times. CDR3 bases: TGCGCCAGCAGCCGCAGGGTCCAAGAGACCCAGTACTTC. Translating it yields CASSRRVQETQYF. This sequence joins TRBV4-1 and TRBJ2-5; D possibly corresponds to TRBD1 (5 bases). The CDR3 sequence is 13 residues long. V was cut by 4 bases and J by 1 base, with 7 bases left in between. The germline gives CDR1 MGHRA, CDR2 YSYEKL.

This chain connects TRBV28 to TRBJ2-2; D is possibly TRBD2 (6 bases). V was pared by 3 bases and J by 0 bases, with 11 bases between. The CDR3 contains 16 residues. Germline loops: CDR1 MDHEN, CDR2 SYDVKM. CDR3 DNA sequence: TGTGCCAGCAGTTTTGCGGGATTCGCGAACACCGGGGAGCTGTTTTTT. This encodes CASSFAGFANTGELFF.

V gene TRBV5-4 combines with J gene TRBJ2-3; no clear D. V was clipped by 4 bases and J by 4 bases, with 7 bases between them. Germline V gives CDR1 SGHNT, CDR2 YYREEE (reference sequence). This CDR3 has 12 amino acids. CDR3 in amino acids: CASSLYSDTQYF. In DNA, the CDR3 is TGTGCCAGCAGCCTCTACTCAGATACGCAGTATTTT.

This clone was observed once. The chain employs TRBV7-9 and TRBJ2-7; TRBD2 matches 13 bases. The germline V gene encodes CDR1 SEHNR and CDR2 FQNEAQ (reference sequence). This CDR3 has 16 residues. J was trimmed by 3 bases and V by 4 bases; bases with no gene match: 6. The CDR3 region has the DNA TGTGCCAGCAGCTCCCAAAGGACTAGCGGGAGCTACGAGCAGTACTTC. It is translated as CASSSQRTSGSYEQYF.

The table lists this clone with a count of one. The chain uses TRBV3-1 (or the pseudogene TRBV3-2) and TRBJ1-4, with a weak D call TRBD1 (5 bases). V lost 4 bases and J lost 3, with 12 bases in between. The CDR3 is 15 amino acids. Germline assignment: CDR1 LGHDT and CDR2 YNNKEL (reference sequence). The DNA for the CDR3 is TGTGCCAGCAGCCCAGCGGGACTGTCTAATGAAAAACTGTTTTTT. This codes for CASSPAGLSNEKLFF.

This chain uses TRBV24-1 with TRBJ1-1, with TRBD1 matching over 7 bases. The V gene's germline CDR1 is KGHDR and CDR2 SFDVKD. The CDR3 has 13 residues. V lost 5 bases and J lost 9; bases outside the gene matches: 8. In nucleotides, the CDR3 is TGTGCCACCAGTGGGGACGTACAGGGGAAAGCTTTCTTT. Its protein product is CATSGDVQGKAFF.

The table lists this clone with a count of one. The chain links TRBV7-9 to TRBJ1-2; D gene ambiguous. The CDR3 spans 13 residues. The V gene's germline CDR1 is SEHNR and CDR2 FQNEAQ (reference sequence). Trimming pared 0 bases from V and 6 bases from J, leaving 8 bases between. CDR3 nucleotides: TGTGCCAGCAGCTTAGCCTACGGGGATGGCTACACCTTC. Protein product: CASSLAYGDGYTF.

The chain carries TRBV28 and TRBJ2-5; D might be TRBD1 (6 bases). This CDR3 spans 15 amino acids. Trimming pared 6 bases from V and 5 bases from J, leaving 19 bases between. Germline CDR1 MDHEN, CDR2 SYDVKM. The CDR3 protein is CASRTGTNPWETQYF. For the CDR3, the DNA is TGTGCCAGCAGAACTGGGACAAACCCATGGGAGACCCAGTACTTC.

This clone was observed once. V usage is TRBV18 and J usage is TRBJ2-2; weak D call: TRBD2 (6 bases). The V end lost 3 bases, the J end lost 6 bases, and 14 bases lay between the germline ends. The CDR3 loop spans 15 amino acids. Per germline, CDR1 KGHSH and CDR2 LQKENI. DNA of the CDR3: TGTGCCAGCTCACCCGCAGGGACTCGGGCCGGGGAGCTGTTTTTT. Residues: CASSPAGTRAGELFF.

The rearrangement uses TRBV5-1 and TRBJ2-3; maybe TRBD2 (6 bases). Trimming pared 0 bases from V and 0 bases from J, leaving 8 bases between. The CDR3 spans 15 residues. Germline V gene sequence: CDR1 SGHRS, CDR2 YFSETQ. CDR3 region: CASSLESGSTDTQYF. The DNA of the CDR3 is TGCGCCAGCAGCTTGGAGAGCGGGAGCACAGATACGCAGTATTTT. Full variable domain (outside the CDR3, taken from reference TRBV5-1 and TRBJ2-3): KAGVTQTPRYLIKTRGQQVTLSCSPISGHRSVSWYQQTPGQGLQFLFEYFSETQRNKGNFPGRFSGRQFSNSRSEMNVSTLELGDSALYLCASSLESGSTDTQYFGPGTRLTVL.

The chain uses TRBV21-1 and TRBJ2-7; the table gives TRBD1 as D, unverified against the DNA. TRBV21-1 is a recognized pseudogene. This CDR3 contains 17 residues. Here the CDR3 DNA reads TGTGCCAGCAGAAAAACTACGGGGGACAGGGGTATCTACGAGCAGTACTTC. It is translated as CASRKTTGDRGIYEQYF.

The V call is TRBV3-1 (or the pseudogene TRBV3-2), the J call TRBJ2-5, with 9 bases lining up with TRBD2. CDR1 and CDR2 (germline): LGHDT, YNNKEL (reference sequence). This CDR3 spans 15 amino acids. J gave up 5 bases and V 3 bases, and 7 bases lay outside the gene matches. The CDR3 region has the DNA TGTGCCAGCAGCCACAGCGGGGGGCCCTCCGAGACCCAGTACTTC. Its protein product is CASSHSGGPSETQYF.

CDR3 region: CASSPPRYNEQFF. CDR3 DNA: TGTGCCAGCAGCCCCCCCCGGTACAATGAGCAGTTCTTC. This chain uses TRBV7-8 with TRBJ2-1; D remains unclear. V gave up 5 bases and J gave up 4 bases, with 9 bases separating them. Germline CDR1 is SGHVS and CDR2 is FQNEAQ. The CDR3 length is 13 residues.

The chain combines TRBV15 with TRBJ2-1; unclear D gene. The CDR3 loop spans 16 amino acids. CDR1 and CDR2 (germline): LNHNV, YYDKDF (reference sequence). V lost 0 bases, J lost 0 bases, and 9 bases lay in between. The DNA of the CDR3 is TGTGCCACCAGCAGAGAACATGCAACCTCCTACAATGAGCAGTTCTTC. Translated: CATSREHATSYNEQFF.

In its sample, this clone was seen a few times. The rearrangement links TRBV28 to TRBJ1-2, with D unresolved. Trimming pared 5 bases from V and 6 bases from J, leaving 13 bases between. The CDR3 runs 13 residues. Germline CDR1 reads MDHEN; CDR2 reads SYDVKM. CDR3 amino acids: CASSRRAAHGYTF. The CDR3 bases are TGTGCCAGCAGTCGGCGGGCCGCCCATGGCTACACCTTC.

The chain's CDR3 is CASSSAPTGLGYGYTF. In nucleotides, the CDR3 is TGTGCCAGCAGTTCCGCACCAACAGGGCTAGGCTATGGCTACACCTTC. This chain uses TRBV6-5 with TRBJ1-2; a possible D gene is TRBD1 (6 bases). V was trimmed by 4 bases and J by 4 bases, leaving 19 bases between them. This CDR3 is built from 16 residues. Germline V CDR1 and CDR2: MNHEY, SVGAGI.

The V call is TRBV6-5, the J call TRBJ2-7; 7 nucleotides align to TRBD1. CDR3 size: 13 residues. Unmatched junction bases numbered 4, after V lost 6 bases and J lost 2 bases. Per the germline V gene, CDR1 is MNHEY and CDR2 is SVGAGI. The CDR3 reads CASSRGTAYEQYF. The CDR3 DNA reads TGTGCCAGCAGCCGTGGGACAGCCTACGAGCAGTACTTC.

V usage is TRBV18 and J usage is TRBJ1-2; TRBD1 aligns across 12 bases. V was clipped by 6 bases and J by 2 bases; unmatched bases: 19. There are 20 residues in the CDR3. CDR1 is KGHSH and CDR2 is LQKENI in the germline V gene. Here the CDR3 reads CASSELVPGTGGSGNYGYTF. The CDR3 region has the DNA TGTGCCAGCTCCGAACTAGTCCCCGGGACAGGGGGCTCGGGGAACTATGGCTACACCTTC.

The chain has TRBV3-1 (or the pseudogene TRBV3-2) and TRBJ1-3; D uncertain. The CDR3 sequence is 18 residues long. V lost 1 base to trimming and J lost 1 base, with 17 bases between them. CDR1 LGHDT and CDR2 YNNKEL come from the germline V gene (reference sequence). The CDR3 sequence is CASSQVNPSGWSGNTIYF. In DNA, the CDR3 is TGTGCCAGCAGCCAAGTGAATCCATCGGGGTGGTCTGGAAACACCATATATTTT.

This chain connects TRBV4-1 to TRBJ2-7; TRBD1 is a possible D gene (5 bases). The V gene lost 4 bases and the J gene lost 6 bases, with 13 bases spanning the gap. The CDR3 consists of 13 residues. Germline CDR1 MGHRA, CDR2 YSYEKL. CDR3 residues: CASSPGHRSEQYF. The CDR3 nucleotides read TGCGCCAGCAGCCCCGGTCACAGGTCCGAGCAGTACTTC.

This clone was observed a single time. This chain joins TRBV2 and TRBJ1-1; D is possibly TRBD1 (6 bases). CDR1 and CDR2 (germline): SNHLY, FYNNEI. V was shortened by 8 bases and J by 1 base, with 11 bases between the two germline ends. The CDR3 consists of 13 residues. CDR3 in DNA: TGTGCCAGCCAAGGACAGAGGAACACTGAAGCTTTCTTT. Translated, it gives CASQGQRNTEAFF. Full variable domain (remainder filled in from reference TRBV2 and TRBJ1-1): EPEVTQTPSHQVTQMGQEVILRCVPISNHLYFYWYRQILGQKVEFLVSFYNNEISEKSEIFDDQFSVERPDGSNFTLKIRSTKLEDSAMYFCASQGQRNTEAFFGQGTRLTVV.

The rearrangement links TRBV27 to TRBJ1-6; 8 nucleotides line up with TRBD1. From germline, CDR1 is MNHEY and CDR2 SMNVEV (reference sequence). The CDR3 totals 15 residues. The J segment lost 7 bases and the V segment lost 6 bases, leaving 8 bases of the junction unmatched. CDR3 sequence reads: CASSQRTGKNSPLHF. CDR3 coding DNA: TGTGCCAGCAGCCAACGGACAGGGAAGAATTCACCCCTCCACTTT.

The CDR3 reads CASTHSGSSEQFF. The CDR3 region has the DNA TGTGCCAGTACTCACTCGGGGAGTTCTGAGCAGTTCTTC. V gene TRBV19 combines with J gene TRBJ2-1; D may be TRBD2 (5 bases). Germline V lookup: CDR1 LNHDA, CDR2 SQIVND (reference sequence). CDR3 size: 13 residues. V gave up 7 bases and J gave up 9 bases, with 16 bases separating them. Full variable domain (remainder filled in from reference TRBV19 and TRBJ2-1): DGGITQSPKYLFRKEGQNVTLSCEQNLNHDAMYWYRQDPGQGLRLIYYSQIVNDFQKGDIAEGYSVSREKKESFPLTVTSAQKNPTAFYLCASTHSGSSEQFFGPGTRLTVL.

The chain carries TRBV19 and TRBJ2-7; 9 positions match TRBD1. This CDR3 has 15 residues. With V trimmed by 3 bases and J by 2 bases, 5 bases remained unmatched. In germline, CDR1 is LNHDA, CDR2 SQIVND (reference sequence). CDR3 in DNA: TGTGCCAGTAGTATTGGACAGGGGATTACCTACGAGCAGTACTTC. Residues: CASSIGQGITYEQYF. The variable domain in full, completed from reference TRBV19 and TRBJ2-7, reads DGGITQSPKYLFRKEGQNVTLSCEQNLNHDAMYWYRQDPGQGLRLIYYSQIVNDFQKGDIAEGYSVSREKKESFPLTVTSAQKNPTAFYLCASSIGQGITYEQYFGPGTRLTVT.

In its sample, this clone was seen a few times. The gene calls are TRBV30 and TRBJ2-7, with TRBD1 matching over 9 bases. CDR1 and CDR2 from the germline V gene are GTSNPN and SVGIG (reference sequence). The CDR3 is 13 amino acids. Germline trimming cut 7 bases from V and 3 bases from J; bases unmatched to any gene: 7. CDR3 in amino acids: CASFLTGGYEQYF. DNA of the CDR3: TGTGCCTCCTTCCTGACAGGGGGCTACGAGCAGTACTTC.

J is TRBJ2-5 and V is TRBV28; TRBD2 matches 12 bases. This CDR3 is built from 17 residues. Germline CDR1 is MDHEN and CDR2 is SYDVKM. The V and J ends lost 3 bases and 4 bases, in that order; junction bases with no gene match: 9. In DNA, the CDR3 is TGTGCCAGCAGTTTGCTCGGACTAGCGGGACGTGGAGAGACCCAGTACTTC. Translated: CASSLLGLAGRGETQYF. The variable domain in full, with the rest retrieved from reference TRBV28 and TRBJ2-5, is DVKVTQSSRYLVKRTGEKVFLECVQDMDHENMFWYRQDPGLGLRLIYFSYDVKMKEKGDIPEGYSVSREKKERFSLILESASTNQTSMYLCASSLLGLAGRGETQYFGPGTRLLVL.

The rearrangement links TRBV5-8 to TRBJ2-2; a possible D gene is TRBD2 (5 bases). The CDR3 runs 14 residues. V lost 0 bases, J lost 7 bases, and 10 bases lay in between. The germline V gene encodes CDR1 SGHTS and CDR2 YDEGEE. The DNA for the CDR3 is TGTGCCAGCAGCTTGGAGTCTGGGAGCGGGGAGCTGTTTTTT. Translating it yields CASSLESGSGELFF.